A selection of T cell receptor beta chains follows, all from one sample in a study of cytomegalovirus exposure and HLA in healthy donors. Sequencing used immunoSEQ multiplex PCR; TCRdb keeps in-frame clones, though not all of them. The sample yields about 110,000 clones, 81% seen once. The sequenced material came from PBMCs. The receptors shown here come from a young woman in good health and CMV-seronegative. The conserved cysteine and the conserved F or W are not part of the CDR3 here.

v_call,j_call,cdr3_aa
TRBV9,TRBJ2-1,ASSVLSGTGNEQF
TRBV4-3,TRBJ2-1,ASSSSSGNPYNEQF
TRBV6-1,TRBJ1-5,ASSDAGVLGNQPQH
TRBV21-1,TRBJ2-7,ASSKEGKGLAGEGPYEQY
TRBV4-2,TRBJ2-5,ASSQDWQTQY
TRBV2,TRBJ2-7,AAVRGFYEQY
TRBV6-5,TRBJ2-3,ASSYSGRGSDTQY
TRBV5-1,TRBJ2-1,ASSLAGGPGEQF
TRBV11-2,TRBJ2-3,ASSLRTSSDTQY
TRBV5-1,TRBJ2-7,ASSSGQGAYEQY
TRBV28,TRBJ1-2,ASKRDLANYGYT
TRBV11-2,TRBJ2-5,ASSRDREGETQY
TRBV11-3,TRBJ2-7,ASSPQGSHEQY
TRBV4-1,TRBJ1-5,ASSRAWRGNSNQPQH
TRBV5-1,TRBJ2-7,ASSSPSSYEQY
TRBV6-6,TRBJ2-3,ASSYAGQGSDTQY
TRBV28,TRBJ2-7,ASSLAGLAGGDYEQY
TRBV4-1,TRBJ1-2,ASSQELQTGTVGYT
TRBV5-4,TRBJ2-2,ASSLGSVAGELF
TRBV28,TRBJ1-4,ASNPSERGYEKLF
TRBV29-1,TRBJ2-5,SSCTLAGRSTETQY
TRBV7-9,TRBJ2-3,ASSPTRLSSTDTQY